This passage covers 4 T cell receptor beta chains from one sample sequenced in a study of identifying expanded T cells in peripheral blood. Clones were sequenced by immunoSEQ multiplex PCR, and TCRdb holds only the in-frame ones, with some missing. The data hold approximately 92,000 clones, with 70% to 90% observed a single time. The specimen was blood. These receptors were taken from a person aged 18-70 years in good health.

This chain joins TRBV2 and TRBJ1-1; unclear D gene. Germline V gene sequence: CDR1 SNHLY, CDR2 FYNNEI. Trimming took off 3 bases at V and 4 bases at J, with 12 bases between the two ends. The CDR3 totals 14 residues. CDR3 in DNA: TGTGCCAGCAGTGACAGCCGAACCGGCACTGAAGCTTTCTTT. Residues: CASSDSRTGTEAFF.

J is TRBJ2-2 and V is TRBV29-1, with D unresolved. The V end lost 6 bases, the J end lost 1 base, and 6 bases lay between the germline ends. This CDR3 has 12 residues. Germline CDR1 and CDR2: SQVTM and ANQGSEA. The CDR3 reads CSVSKNTGELFF. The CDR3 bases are TGCAGCGTGTCAAAGAACACCGGGGAGCTGTTTTTT.

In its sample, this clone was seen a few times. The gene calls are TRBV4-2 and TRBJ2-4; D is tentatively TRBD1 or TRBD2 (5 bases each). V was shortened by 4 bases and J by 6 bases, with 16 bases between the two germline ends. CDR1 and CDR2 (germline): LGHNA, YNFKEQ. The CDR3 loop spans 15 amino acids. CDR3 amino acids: CASSRDRGRVNIQYF. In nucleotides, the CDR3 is TGTGCCAGCAGCCGGGATCGGGGACGGGTAAACATTCAGTACTTC.

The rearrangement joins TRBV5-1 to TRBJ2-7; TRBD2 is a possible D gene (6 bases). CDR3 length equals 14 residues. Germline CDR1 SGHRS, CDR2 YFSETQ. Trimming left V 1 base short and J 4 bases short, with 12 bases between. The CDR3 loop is CASSLRRDLYEQYF. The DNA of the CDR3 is TGCGCCAGCAGCTTGAGGAGGGACCTTTACGAGCAGTACTTC. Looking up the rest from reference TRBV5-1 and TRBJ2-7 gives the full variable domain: KAGVTQTPRYLIKTRGQQVTLSCSPISGHRSVSWYQQTPGQGLQFLFEYFSETQRNKGNFPGRFSGRQFSNSRSEMNVSTLELGDSALYLCASSLRRDLYEQYFGPGTRLTVT.